This note documents a single T cell receptor (beta chain) sequence. As yet, its antigen is unknown. The data derive from a study of cytomegalovirus exposure and HLA in healthy donors. Study-level points and caveats: CMV antigen specificity was confirmed in vitro for three CMV-associated chains. Across all donors, roughly uniform sequencing depth was an assumption of the presence/absence analyses. A later analysis linked a missense variant in DCLRE1C to the trimming of TCR beta V and J genes.

PCR employed 60 Vbeta and 13 Jbeta primers. Sequenced by immunoSEQ multiplex PCR; TCRdb stores in-frame clones only, minus some. This sample has some 170,000 clones; roughly 79% occur once, and the top ten carry 4.9%. Though probably carrying unrecorded immune exposures, donors were nominally healthy at sampling. The CDR3 totals 12 residues. V lost 5 bases and J lost 5, with 9 bases in between. Germline V gives CDR1 LGHNA, CDR2 YNFKEQ. Sequenced material: PBMCs. The gene calls are TRBV4-2 and TRBJ2-5; maybe TRBD2 (6 bases). This TCR came from a woman under 30 in good health and CMV-seropositive. The CDR3 DNA reads as TGTGCCAGCAGCGGTGGGGGGGAGACCCAGTACTTC. Its translation: CASSGGGETQYF.